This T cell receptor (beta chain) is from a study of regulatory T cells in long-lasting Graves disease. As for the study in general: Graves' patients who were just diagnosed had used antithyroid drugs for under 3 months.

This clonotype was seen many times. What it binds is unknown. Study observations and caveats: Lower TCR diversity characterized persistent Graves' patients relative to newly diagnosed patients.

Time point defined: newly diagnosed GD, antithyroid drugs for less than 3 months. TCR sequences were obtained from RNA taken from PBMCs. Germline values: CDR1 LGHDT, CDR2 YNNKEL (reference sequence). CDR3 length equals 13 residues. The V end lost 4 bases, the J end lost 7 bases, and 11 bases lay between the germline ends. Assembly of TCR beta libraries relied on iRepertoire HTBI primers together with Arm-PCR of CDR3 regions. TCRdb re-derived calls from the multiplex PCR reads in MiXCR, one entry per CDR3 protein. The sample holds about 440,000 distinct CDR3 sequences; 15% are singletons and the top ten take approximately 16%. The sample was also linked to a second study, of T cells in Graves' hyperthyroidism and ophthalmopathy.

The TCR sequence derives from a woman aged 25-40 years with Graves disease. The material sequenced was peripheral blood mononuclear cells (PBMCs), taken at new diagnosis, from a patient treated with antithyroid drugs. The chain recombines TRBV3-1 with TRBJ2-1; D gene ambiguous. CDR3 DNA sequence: TGTGCCAGCAGCCCTTCTGCGAGAAATGAGCAGTTCTTC. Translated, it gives CASSPSARNEQFF.